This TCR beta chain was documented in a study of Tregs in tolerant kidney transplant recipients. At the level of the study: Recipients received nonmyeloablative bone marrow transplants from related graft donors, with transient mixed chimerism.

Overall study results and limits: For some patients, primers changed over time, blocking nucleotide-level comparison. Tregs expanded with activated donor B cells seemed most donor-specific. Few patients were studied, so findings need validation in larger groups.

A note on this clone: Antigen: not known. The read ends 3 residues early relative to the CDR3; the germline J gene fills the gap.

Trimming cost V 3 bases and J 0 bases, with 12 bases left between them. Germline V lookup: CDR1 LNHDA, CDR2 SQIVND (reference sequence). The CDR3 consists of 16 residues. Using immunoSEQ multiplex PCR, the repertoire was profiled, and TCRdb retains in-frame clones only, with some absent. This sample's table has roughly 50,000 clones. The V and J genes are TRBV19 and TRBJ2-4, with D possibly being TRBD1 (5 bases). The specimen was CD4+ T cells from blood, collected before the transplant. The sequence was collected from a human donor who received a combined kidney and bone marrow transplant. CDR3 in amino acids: CASSITGRLAKNIQYF. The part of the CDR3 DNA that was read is TGTGCCAGTAGTATCACAGGTAGACTAGCCAAAAACATT.